This TCR beta chain was found in a study of regulatory T cells in long-lasting Graves disease. Time point described: persistent/refractory GD, antithyroid drugs over 5 years with positive TRAb. The authors made the TCR library using RNA they extracted from PBMCs. V lost 1 base and J lost 5, with 18 bases in between. The CDR3 runs 17 residues. Per the germline V gene, CDR1 is LGHNA and CDR2 is YSLEER. TCR beta libraries were built with iRepertoire HTBI primers and Arm-PCR of CDR3 regions. TCRdb re-analysed the multiplex PCR reads in MiXCR, keeping a single row per CDR3 protein. Among roughly 500,000 distinct CDR3 sequences listed, approximately 21% were seen once.

Sequences were derived from peripheral blood mononuclear cells (PBMCs), sampled when the disease was refractory, from a patient treated with antithyroid drugs. This clonotype was obtained from a female donor with Graves disease. The chain uses TRBV4-3 and TRBJ1-5; the D is unclear. In nucleotides, the CDR3 is TGCGCCAGCAGCCAAGTGCGAGGGTCGGGGTTAGATCAGCCCCAGCATTTT. This codes for CASSQVRGSGLDQPQHF.